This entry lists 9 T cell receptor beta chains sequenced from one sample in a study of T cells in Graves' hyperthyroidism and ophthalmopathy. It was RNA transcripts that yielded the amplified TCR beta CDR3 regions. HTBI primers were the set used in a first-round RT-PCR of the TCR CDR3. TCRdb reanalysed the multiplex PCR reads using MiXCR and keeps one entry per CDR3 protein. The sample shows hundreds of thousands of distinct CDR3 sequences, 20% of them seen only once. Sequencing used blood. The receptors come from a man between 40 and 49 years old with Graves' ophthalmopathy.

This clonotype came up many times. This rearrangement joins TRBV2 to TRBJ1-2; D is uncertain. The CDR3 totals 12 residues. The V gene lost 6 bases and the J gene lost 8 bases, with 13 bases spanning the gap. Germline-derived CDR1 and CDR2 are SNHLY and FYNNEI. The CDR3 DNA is TGTGCCAGCAGGGAGACGCCGAAGGGCTACACCTTC. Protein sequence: CASRETPKGYTF. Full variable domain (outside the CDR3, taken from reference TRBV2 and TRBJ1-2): EPEVTQTPSHQVTQMGQEVILRCVPISNHLYFYWYRQILGQKVEFLVSFYNNEISEKSEIFDDQFSVERPDGSNFTLKIRSTKLEDSAMYFCASRETPKGYTFGSGTRLTVV.

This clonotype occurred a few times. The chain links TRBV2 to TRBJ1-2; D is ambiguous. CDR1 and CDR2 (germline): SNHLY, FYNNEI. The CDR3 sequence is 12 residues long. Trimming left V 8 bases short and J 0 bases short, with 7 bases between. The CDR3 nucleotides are TGTGCCAGCGACAAAGCTAACTATGGCTACACCTTC. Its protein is CASDKANYGYTF. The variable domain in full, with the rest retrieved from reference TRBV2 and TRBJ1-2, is EPEVTQTPSHQVTQMGQEVILRCVPISNHLYFYWYRQILGQKVEFLVSFYNNEISEKSEIFDDQFSVERPDGSNFTLKIRSTKLEDSAMYFCASDKANYGYTFGSGTRLTVV.

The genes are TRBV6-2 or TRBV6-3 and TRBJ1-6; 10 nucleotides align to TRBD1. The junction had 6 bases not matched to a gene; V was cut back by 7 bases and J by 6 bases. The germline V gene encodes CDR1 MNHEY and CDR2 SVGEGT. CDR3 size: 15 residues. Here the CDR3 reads CASNARTGGNSPLHF. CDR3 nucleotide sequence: TGTGCCAGCAACGCCAGGACAGGGGGTAATTCACCCCTCCACTTT.

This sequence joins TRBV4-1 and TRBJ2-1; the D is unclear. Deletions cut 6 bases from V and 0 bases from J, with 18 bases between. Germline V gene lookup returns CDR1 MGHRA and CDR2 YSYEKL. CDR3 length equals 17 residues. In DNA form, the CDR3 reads TGCGCCAGCAGACATTCCCCCGGTGGCAGCTCCTACAATGAGCAGTTCTTC. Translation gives CASRHSPGGSSYNEQFF.

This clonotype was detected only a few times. In nucleotides, the CDR3 is TGTGCCAGCAGCACCAACCCGAACAGACCTAGCACAGATACGCAGTATTTT. Translation gives CASSTNPNRPSTDTQYF. The chain uses TRBV9 and TRBJ2-3; D is unclear. Trimming pared 4 bases from V and 0 bases from J, leaving 18 bases between. The CDR3 extends over 17 amino acids. In germline, CDR1 is SGDLS, CDR2 YYNGEE.

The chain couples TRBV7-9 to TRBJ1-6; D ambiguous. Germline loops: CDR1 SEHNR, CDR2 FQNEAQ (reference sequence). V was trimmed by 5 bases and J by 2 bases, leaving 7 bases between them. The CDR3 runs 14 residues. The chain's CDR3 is CASSLDTYNSPLHF. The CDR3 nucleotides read TGTGCCAGCAGCCTCGACACCTATAATTCACCCCTCCACTTT.

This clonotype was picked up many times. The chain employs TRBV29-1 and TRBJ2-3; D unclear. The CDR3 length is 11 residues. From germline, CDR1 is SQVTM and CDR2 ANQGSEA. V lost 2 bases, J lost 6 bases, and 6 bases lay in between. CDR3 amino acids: CSVESRDTQYF. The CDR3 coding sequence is TGCAGCGTTGAAAGCCGGGATACGCAGTATTTT.

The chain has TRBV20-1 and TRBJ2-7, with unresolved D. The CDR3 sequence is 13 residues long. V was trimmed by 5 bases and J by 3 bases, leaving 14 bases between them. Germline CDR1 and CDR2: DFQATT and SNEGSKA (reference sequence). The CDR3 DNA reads TGCAGTGCTCCTGTGCGTACCATCTACGAGCAGTACTTC. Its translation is CSAPVRTIYEQYF.

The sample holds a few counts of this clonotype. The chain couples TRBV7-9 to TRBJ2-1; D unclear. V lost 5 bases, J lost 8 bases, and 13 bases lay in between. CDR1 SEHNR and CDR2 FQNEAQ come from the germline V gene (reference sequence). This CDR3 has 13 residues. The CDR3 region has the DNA TGTGCCAGCAGCCCAATCGTGAACGATGAGCAGTTCTTC. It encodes CASSPIVNDEQFF. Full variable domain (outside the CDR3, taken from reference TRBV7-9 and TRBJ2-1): DTGVSQNPRHKITKRGQNVTFRCDPISEHNRLYWYRQTLGQGPEFLTYFQNEAQLEKSRLLSDRFSAERPKGSFSTLEIQRTEQGDSAMYLCASSPIVNDEQFFGPGTRLTVL.